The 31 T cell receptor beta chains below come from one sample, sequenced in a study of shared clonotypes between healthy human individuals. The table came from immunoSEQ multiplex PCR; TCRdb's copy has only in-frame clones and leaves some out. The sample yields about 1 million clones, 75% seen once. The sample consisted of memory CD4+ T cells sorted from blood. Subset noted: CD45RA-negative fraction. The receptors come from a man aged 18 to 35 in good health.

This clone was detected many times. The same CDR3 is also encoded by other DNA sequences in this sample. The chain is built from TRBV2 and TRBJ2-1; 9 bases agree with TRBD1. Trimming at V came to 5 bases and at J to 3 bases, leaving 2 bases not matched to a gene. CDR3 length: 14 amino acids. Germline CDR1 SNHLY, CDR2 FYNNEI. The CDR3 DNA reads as TGTGCCAGCAGTTTGGACAGGGGCTACAATGAGCAGTTCTTC. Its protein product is CASSLDRGYNEQFF.

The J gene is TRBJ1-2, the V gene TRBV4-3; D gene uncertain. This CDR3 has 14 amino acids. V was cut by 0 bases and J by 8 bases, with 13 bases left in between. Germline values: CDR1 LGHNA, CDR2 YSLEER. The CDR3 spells CASSQESGGGGYTF. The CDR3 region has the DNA TGCGCCAGCAGCCAAGAATCAGGCGGAGGAGGCTACACCTTC.

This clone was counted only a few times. CDR3 protein: CASTKLGQIYEQYF. The CDR3 bases are TGTGCCAGCACCAAACTGGGGCAGATCTACGAGCAGTACTTC. The chain is built from TRBV6-6 and TRBJ2-7; a possible D gene is TRBD1 (5 bases). Germline V lookup: CDR1 MNHNY, CDR2 SVGAGI (reference sequence). The CDR3 is 14 residues long. Trimming took 7 bases from V and 3 from J, leaving 16 bases between them.

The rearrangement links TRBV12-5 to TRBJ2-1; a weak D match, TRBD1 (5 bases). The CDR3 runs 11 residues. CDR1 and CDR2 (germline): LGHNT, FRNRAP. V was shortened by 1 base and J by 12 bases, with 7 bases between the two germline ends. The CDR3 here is CASGLGGPQFF. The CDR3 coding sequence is TGTGCTAGTGGTTTGGGGGGCCCGCAGTTCTTC.

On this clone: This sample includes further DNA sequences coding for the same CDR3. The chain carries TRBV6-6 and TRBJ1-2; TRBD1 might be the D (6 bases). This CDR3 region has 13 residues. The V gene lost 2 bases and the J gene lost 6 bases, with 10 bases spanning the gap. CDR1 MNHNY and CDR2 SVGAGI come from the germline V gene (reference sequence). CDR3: CASSYLSGDGYTF. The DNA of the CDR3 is TGTGCCAGCAGTTACCTTTCAGGGGATGGCTACACCTTC.

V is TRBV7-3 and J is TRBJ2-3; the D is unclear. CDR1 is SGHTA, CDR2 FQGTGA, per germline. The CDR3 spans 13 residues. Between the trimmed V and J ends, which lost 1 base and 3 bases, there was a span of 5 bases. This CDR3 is CASSLIGTDTQYF. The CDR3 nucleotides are TGTGCCAGCAGCTTAATCGGGACAGATACGCAGTATTTT.

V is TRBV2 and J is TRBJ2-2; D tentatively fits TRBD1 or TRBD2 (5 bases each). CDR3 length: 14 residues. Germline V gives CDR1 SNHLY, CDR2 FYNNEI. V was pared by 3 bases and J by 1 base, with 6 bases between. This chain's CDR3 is CASSEGENTGELFF. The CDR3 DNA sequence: TGTGCCAGCAGTGAGGGGGAGAACACCGGGGAGCTGTTTTTT.

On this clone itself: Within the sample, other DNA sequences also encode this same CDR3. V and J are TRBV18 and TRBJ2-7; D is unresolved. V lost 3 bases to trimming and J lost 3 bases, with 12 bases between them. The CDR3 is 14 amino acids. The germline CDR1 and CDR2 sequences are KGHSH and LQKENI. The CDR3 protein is CASSPRRTDYEQYF. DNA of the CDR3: TGTGCCAGCTCACCTAGAAGGACCGACTACGAGCAGTACTTC.

The DNA for the CDR3 is TGTGCCACCCACCCAACCGGGACCTGGAGTTCACCCCTCCACTTT. Amino acid sequence: CATHPTGTWSSPLHF. The J gene is TRBJ1-6, the V gene TRBV27; D perhaps matches TRBD1 (5 bases). V shed 10 bases and J shed 9 bases, with 22 bases lying between them. This CDR3 is built from 15 residues. Germline CDR1 and CDR2: MNHEY and SMNVEV (reference sequence).

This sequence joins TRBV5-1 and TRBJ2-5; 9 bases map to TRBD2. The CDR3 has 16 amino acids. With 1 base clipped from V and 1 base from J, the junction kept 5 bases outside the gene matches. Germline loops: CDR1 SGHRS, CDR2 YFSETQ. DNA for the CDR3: TGCGCCAGCAGCTTGTGGGTAGCGGGGGTCCAAGAGACCCAGTACTTC. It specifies CASSLWVAGVQETQYF.

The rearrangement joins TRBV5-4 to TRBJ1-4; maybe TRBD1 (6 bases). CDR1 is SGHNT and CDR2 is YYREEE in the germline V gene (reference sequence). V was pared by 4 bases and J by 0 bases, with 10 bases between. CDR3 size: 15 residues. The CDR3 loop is CASSPDSATNEKLFF. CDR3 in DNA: TGTGCCAGCAGCCCGGACAGCGCAACTAATGAAAAACTGTTTTTT.

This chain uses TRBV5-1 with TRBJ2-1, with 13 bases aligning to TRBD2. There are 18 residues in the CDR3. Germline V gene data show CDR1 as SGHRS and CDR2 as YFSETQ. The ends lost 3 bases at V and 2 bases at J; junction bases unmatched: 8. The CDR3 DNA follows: TGCGCCAGCAGCTCTGGACTAGCGGGAGCCAGCACCTACAATGAGCAGTTCTTC. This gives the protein CASSSGLAGASTYNEQFF.

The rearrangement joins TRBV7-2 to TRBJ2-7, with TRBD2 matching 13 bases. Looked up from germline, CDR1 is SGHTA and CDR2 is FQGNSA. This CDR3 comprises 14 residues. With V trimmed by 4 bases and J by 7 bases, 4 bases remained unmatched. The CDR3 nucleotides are TGTGCCAGCAGCTCGGGACTAGCGGGGCAAGAGCAGTACTTC. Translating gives CASSSGLAGQEQYF.

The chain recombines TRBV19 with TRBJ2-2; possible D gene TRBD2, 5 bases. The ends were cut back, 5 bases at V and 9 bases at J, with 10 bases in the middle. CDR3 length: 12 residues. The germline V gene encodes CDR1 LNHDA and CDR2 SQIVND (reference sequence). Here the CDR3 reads CASSGAVRELFF. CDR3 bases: TGTGCCAGTAGTGGAGCGGTCCGGGAGCTGTTTTTT.

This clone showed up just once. CDR3 sequence: CASSLGRYDRSTEAFF. CDR3 coding DNA: TGTGCCAGCAGCTTAGGCAGATATGACAGGTCCACTGAAGCTTTCTTT. The J gene is TRBJ1-1, the V gene TRBV11-2, with D tentatively TRBD1 (6 bases). Trimming shortened V by 1 base and J by 4 bases, and 16 bases separated the two germline ends. The CDR3 extends over 16 amino acids. Looked up from germline, CDR1 is SGHAT and CDR2 is FQNNGV.

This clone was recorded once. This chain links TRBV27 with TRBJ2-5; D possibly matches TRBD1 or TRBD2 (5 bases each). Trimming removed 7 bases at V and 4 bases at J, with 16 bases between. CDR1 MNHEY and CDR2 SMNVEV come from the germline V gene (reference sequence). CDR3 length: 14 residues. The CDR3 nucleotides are TGTGCCAGCAAACAGGACTGGAAATCAGAGACCCAGTACTTC. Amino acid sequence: CASKQDWKSETQYF.

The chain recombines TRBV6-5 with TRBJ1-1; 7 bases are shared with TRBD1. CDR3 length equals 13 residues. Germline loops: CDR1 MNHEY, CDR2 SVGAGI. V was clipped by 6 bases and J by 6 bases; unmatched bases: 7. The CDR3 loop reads CASRRQGLPEAFF. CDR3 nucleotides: TGTGCCAGCAGGAGACAGGGACTGCCTGAAGCTTTCTTT.

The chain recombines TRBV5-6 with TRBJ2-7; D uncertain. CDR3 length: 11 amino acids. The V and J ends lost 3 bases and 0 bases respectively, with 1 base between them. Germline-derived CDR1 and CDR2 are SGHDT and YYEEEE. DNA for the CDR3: TGTGCCAGCAGCTACTCCTACGAGCAGTACTTC. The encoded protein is CASSYSYEQYF.

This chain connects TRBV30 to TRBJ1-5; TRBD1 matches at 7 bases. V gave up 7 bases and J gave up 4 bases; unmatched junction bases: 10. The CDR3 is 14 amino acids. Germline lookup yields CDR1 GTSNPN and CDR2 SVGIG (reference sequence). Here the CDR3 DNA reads TGTGCCTTTCAGACAGGGAACCTGAATCAGCCCCAGCATTTT. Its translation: CAFQTGNLNQPQHF. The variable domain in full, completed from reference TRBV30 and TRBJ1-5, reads SQTIHQWPATLVQPVGSPLSLECTVEGTSNPNLYWYRQAAGRGLQLLFYSVGIGQISSEVPQNLSASRPQDRQFILSSKKLLLSDSGFYLCAFQTGNLNQPQHFGDGTRLSIL.

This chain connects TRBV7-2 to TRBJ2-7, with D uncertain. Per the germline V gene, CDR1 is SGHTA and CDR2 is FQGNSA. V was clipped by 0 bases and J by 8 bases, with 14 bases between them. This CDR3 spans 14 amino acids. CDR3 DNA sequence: TGTGCCAGCAGCTTAGCAGGGTACATAGGTCAGCAGTACTTC. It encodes CASSLAGYIGQQYF.

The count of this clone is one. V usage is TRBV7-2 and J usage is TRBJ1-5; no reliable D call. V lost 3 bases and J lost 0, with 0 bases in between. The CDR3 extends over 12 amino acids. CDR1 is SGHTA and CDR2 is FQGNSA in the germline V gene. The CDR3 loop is CASSFSNQPQHF. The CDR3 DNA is TGTGCCAGCAGCTTTAGCAATCAGCCCCAGCATTTT. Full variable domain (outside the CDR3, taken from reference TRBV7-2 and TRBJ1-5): GAGVSQSPSNKVTEKGKDVELRCDPISGHTALYWYRQSLGQGLEFLIYFQGNSAPDKSGLPSDRFSAERTGGSVSTLTIQRTQQEDSAVYLCASSFSNQPQHFGDGTRLSIL.

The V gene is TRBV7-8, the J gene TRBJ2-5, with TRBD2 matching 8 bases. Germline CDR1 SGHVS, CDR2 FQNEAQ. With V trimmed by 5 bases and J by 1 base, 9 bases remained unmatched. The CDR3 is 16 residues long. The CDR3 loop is CASSLRRRGAQETQYF. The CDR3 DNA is TGTGCCAGCAGCCTTCGGAGGCGGGGGGCCCAAGAGACCCAGTACTTC.

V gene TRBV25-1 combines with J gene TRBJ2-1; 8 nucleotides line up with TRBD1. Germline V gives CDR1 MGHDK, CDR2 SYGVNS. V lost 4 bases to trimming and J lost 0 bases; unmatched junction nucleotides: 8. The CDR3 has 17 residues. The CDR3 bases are TGTGCCAGCAGTGCCGACAGGGGTTTTGACTCCTACAATGAGCAGTTCTTC. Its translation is CASSADRGFDSYNEQFF. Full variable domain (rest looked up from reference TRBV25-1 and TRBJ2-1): EADIYQTPRYLVIGTGKKITLECSQTMGHDKMYWYQQDPGMELHLIHYSYGVNSTEKGDLSSESTVSRIRTEHFPLTLESARPSHTSQYLCASSADRGFDSYNEQFFGPGTRLTVL.

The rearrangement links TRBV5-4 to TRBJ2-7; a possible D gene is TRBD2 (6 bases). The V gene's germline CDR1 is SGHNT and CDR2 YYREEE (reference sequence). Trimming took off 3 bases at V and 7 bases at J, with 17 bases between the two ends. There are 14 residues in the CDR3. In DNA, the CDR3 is TGTGCCAGCAGCTACCCCGGGGGTTCCCCTGAGCAGTACTTC. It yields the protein CASSYPGGSPEQYF. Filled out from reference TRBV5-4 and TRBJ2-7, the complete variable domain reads ETGVTQSPTHLIKTRGQQVTLRCSSQSGHNTVSWYQQALGQGPQFIFQYYREEENGRGNFPPRFSGLQFPNYSSELNVNALELDDSALYLCASSYPGGSPEQYFGPGTRLTVT.

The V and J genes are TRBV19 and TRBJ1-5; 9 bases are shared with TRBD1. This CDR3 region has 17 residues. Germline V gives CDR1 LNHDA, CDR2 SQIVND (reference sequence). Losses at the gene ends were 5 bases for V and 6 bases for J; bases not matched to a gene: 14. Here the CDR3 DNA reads TGTGCCAGTAGTCCCAAAGGGGGACAGGGCTGGGGTCAGCCCCAGCATTTT. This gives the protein CASSPKGGQGWGQPQHF.

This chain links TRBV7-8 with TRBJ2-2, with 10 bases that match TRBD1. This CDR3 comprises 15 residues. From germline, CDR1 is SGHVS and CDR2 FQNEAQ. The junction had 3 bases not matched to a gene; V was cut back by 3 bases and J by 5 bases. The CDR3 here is CASSLDRGFTGELFF. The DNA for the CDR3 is TGTGCCAGCAGCTTGGACAGGGGGTTTACCGGGGAGCTGTTTTTT.

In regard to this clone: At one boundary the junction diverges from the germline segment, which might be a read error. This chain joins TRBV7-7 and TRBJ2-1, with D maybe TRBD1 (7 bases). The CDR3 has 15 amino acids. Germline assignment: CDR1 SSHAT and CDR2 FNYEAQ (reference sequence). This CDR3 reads CASSLAQGGYNEQFF. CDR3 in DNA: TGTGCTAGCAGCTTAGCCCAGGGGGGCTACAATGAGCAGTTCTTC.

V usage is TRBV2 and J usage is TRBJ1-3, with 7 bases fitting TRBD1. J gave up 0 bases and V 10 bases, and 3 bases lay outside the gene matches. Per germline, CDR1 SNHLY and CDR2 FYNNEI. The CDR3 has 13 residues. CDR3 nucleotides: TGTGCCACTCGACAGGGCTCTGGAAACACCATATATTTT. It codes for CATRQGSGNTIYF.

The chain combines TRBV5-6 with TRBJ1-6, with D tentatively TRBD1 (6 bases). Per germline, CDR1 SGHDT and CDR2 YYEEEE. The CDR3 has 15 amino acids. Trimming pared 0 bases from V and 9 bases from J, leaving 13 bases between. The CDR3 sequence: CASSLERGRGSPLHF. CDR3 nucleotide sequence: TGTGCCAGCAGCTTGGAGAGGGGGAGGGGTTCACCCCTCCACTTT.

The CDR3 is CASSLNGNPSQFF. The CDR3 region has the DNA TGTGCCAGCAGTCTAAACGGGAACCCCTCGCAGTTCTTC. This sequence joins TRBV6-6 and TRBJ2-1; possible D gene TRBD2, 5 bases. Trimming cost V 5 bases and J 12 bases, with 17 bases left between them. CDR1 is MNHNY, CDR2 SVGAGI, per germline (reference sequence). The length of the CDR3 is 13 residues.

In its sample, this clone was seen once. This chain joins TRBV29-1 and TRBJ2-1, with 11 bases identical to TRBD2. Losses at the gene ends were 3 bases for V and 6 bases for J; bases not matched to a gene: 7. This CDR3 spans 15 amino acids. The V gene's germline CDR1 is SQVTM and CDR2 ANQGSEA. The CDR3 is CSVEVAGGRINEQFF. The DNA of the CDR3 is TGCAGCGTTGAGGTAGCGGGGGGGCGAATCAATGAGCAGTTCTTC.